Included here is one T cell receptor beta chain sequence, with context. Its antigen is currently not known. No base quality values were provided; no much bigger clone lies one nucleotide off. The CDR3 sequence holds 13 residues, the cysteine and phenylalanine included. Of the read, only the CDR3 DNA is kept; its 39 bases are in frame from base 1. Trimming costs V 4 bases and J 13 bases, and their ends lie 18 bases apart. In the germline V gene, CDR1 corresponds to SNHLY and CDR2 to FYNNEI. The data originate from a study of Tregs in tolerant kidney transplant recipients (dated by TCRdb to between 2018 and 2021). As for the study more broadly: The study applied TCRbeta sequencing to find donor-specific regulatory T cells before combined kidney and bone marrow transplantation and then followed those same cells after transplant. TCRbeta repertoire sequencing was used in 3 healthy controls to compare several methods for expanding Tregs specific for an allogeneic donor. On the study overall, not on this receptor specifically: Expanding Tregs with activated donor B cells appeared to identify the most biologically relevant and donor-specific TCRbeta repertoire. Because the study included only a small number of patients, the results must be confirmed in larger populations and under other immunosuppression protocols. Biological reproducibility was not examined directly, but technical replication error appeared to be minimal.

For TCRbeta CDR3 sequencing, genomic DNA from the sorted cells was extracted using the QIAGEN DNeasy Blood and Tissue Kit. Through immunoSEQ, high-throughput TCRbeta CDR3 sequencing was done commercially, including PCR amplification with internal controls and bias correction. The published analysis was carried out like this. A unique productive TCRbeta sequence was defined by the CDR3 nucleotide sequence when primers matched, and otherwise by the CDR3 amino acid sequence together with the Vbeta and Jbeta genes. To correct sorting error, sequences shared between sorted populations at a frequency ratio of 2:1 or less were removed; the rest were assigned to the higher population. Sequences were defined as donor-reactive when expanded at least 5-fold in CFSE-low cells versus unstimulated cells and present at a frequency of at least 0.01% in CFSE-low cells. Repertoire divergence was quantified by Jensen-Shannon divergence calculated from the top 100 TCRbeta sequences ranked by frequency. For samples with multiple sequencing runs, sorting error was corrected separately for each run before the runs were pooled. Held by TCRdb, this immuneACCESS table contains in-frame sequences only and omits some clones. Under half of the omission traces to an unresolved V gene where checked; the cause of the rest is unknown. V and J calls and clone size are those listed in that table; D and trimming were worked out from the DNA. This sample lists roughly 250,000 clones; 80% to 85% were detected once. The top ten hold approximately 0.69% of the sample.

Thawed PBMCs were FACS-sorted into unstimulated Tregs (CD4+CD25+CD127-), CD4+ non-Tregs (CD4+CD25-), CD4 cells and CD8 cells. Healthy control blood came either as purchased buffy coats or from healthy volunteers. Healthy control blood was processed to PBMCs with a Ficoll density gradient and then cryopreserved, whereas patient PBMCs were collected both before and after transplant. The V and J genes are TRBV2 and TRBJ2-3; matching of 5 bases hints at TRBD2 as the D gene. The sequence was obtained from a human donor in good health. Sequencing input: CD4+ T cells from blood. The CDR3 amino acid sequence is: CASSVPIARREYF. The DNA sequence is TGTGCCAGCAGTGTCCCCATAGCGCGGAGAGAGTATTTT.